This T cell receptor beta chain derives from a study of human T cells and chemical hapten exposure. Unique molecular identifiers were affixed to discrete cDNA molecules within the library. A single record per CDR3 protein comes from TCRdb applying MiXCR to the 5' RACE reads. The sample lists 65,000 to 90,000 distinct CDR3 sequences, about 15% seen once, with 6.8% in the top ten. This clonotype occurred a few times. As yet, its antigen is unknown. Between the trimmed V and J ends, which lost 6 bases and 1 base, there was a span of 9 bases. The CDR3 consists of 13 residues. CDR1 and CDR2 from the germline V gene are MDHEN and SYDVKM. Extraction yielded total RNA from whole blood (unfractionated). Study outcomes and limitations: DPC sensitization left the count of TCRs above 1 in 1000 unchanged.

The chain recombines TRBV28 with TRBJ1-2; no firm D call. This receptor was obtained from a female donor in good health. CDR3 sequence reads: CASSRPVNYGYTF. CDR3 DNA sequence: TGTGCCAGCAGCCGACCTGTTAACTATGGCTACACCTTC.